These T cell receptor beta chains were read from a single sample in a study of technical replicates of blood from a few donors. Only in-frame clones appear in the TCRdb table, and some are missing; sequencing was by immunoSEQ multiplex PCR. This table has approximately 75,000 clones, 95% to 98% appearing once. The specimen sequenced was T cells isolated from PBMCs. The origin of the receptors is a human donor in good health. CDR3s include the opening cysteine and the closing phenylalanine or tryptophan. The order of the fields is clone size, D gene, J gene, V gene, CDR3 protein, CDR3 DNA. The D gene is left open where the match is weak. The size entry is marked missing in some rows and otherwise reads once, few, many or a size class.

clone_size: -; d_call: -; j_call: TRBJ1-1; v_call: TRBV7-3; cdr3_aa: CASSLMHSNTEAFF; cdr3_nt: TGTGCCAGCAGCTTAATGCACTCGAACACTGAAGCTTTCTTT
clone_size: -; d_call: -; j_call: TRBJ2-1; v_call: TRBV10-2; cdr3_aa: CASSDFSLSGGHNEQFF; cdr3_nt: TGCGCCAGCAGTGATTTCTCCCTGTCTGGGGGCCACAATGAGCAGTTCTTC
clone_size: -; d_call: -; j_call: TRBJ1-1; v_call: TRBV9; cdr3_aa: CASSAGTPRNTEAFF; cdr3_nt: TGTGCCAGCAGCGCCGGGACACCCAGGAACACTGAAGCTTTCTTT
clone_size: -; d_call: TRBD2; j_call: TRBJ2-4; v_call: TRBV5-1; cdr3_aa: CASSKGTSGRDKNIQYF; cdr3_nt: TGCGCCAGCAGCAAAGGGACTAGCGGGAGGGACAAAAACATTCAGTACTTC
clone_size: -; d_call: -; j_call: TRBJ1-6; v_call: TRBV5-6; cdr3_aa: CASSLGLEKALF; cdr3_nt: -
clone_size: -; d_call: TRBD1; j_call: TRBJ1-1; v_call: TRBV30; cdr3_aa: CAWDTGGYTEAFF; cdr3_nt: TGTGCCTGGGATACAGGGGGTTACACTGAAGCTTTCTTT
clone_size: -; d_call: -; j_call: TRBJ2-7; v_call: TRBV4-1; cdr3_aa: CASSQESGEGYEQYF; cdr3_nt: TGCGCCAGCAGCCAAGAGAGTGGTGAGGGCTACGAGCAGTACTTC
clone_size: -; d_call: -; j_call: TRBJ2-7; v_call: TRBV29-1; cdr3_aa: CSVEMALEQYF; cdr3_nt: TGCAGCGTTGAGATGGCCCTCGAGCAGTACTTC
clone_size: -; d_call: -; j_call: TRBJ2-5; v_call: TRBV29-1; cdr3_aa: CSVPRGSEGAQYF; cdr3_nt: TGCAGCGTCCCGAGGGGGTCAGAAGGGGCCCAGTACTTC
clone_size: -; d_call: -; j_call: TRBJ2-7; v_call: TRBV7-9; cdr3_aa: CASRTPGSGINEQYF; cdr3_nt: TGTGCCAGCAGAACCCCCGGGTCGGGAATCAACGAGCAGTACTTC
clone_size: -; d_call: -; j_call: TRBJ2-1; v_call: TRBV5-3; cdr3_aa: CARSLSIGRGGNEQFF; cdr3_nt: TGTGCCAGAAGCTTATCAATAGGAAGGGGAGGCAATGAGCAGTTCTTC
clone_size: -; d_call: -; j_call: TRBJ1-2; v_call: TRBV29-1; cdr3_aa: CSVRSGYTF; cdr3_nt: TGCAGCGTTCGGAGTGGCTACACCTTC
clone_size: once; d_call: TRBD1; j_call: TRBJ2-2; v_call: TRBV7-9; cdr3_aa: CASSPQGAGTGELFF; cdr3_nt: TGTGCCAGCAGCCCCCAGGGGGCGGGCACCGGGGAGCTGTTTTTT
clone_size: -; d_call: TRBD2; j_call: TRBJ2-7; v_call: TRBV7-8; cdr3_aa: CASSLVVAGAAYEQYF; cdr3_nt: TGTGCCAGCAGCTTAGTGGTAGCGGGGGCCGCCTACGAGCAGTACTTC
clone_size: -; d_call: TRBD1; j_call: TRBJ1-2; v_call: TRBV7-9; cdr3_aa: CASSDRERADGYTF; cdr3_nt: TGTGCCAGCAGCGACAGGGAAAGGGCCGATGGCTACACCTTC
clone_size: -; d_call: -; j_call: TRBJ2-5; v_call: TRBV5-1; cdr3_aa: CASSLAWAEETQYF; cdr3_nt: TGCGCCAGCAGCTTGGCCTGGGCAGAAGAGACCCAGTACTTC
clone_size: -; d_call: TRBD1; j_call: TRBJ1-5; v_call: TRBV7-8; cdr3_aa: CASSPTGGVQPQHF; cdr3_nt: TGTGCCAGCAGCCCAACAGGGGGCGTTCAGCCCCAGCATTTT
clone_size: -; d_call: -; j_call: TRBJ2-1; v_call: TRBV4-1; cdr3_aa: CASSQEEGSYNEQFF; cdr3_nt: TGCGCCAGCAGCCAAGAGGAGGGGTCCTACAATGAGCAGTTCTTC
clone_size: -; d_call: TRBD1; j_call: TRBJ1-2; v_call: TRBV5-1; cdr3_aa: CASTGTGGPYGYTF; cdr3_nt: TGCGCCAGCACCGGGACAGGGGGTCCCTATGGCTACACCTTC
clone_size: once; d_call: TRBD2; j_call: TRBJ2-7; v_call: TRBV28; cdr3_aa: CASSSIAGGSSYEQYF; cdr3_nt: TGTGCCAGCAGTTCTATAGCGGGAGGGAGCTCCTACGAGCAGTACTTC
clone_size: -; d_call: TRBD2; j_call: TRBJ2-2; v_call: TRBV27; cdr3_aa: CASSSGTSVFGELFF; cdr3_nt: TGTGCCAGCAGTTCCGGGACTAGCGTTTTTGGGGAGCTGTTTTTT
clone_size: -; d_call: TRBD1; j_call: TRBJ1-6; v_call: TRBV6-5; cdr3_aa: CASSPTGEYNSPLHF; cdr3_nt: TGTGCCAGCAGTCCGACAGGGGAGTATAATTCACCCCTCCACTTT
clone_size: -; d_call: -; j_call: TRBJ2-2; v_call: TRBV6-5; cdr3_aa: CASSDRGGELFF; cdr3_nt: TGTGCCAGCAGCGATCGAGGCGGGGAGCTGTTTTTT
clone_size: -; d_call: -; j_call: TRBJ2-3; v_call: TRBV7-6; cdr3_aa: CASAPSKSVPDTQYF; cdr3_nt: TGTGCCAGCGCACCGTCAAAGTCGGTCCCAGATACGCAGTATTTT
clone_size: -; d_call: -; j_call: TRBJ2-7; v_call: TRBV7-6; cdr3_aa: CASSAQRDTYEQYF; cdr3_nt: TGTGCCAGCAGCGCCCAGCGGGACACCTACGAGCAGTACTTC
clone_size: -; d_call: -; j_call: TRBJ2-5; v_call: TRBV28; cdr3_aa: CASTTAASKETQYF; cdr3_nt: TGTGCCAGCACTACGGCAGCGAGTAAAGAGACCCAGTACTTC
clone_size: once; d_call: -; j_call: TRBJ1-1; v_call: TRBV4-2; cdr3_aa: CASSQGGGSSSEAFF; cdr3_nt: TGTGCCAGCAGCCAAGGGGGGGGGTCGTCTTCTGAAGCTTTCTTT
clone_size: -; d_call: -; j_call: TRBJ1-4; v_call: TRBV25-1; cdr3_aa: CASSEYLPGRGKLFF; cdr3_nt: TGTGCCAGCAGTGAATATCTGCCTGGGAGGGGAAAACTGTTTTTT
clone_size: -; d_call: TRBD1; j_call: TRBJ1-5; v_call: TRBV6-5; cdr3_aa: CASSYLQGNQPQHF; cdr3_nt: TGTGCCAGCAGTTATCTACAGGGGAATCAGCCCCAGCATTTT
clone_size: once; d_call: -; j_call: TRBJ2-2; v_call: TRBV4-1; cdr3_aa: CASSQDFRENTGELFF; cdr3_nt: TGCGCCAGCAGCCAAGATTTCAGGGAGAACACCGGGGAGCTGTTTTTT
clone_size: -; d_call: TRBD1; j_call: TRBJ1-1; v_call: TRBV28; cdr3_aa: CASRPRGRTEAFF; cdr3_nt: TGTGCCAGCAGACCCAGGGGGCGGACTGAAGCTTTCTTT
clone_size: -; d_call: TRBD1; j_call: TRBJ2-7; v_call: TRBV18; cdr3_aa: CASSPLRTGSGEQYF; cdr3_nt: TGTGCCAGCTCACCCCTACGGACAGGGTCGGGCGAGCAGTACTTC
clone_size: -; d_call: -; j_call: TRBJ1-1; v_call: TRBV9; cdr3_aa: CASSLTGNTEAFF; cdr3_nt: TGTGCCAGCAGCCTCACAGGGAACACTGAAGCTTTCTTT
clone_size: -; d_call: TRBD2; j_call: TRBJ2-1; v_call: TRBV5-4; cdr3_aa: CASSSTGTSGTEQFF; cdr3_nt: TGTGCCAGCAGCTCAACCGGGACTAGCGGGACTGAGCAGTTCTTC
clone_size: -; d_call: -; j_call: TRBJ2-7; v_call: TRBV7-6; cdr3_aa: CASSLVSGNEQYF; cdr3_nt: TGTGCCAGCAGCTTAGTATCAGGGAACGAGCAGTACTTC
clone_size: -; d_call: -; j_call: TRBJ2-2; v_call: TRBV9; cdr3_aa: CASSTRGPGELFF; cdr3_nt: TGTGCCAGCAGCACGAGAGGTCCCGGGGAGCTGTTTTTT
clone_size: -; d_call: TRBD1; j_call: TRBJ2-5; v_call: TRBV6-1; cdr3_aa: CASSGGQAFLTQYF; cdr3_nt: TGTGCCAGCAGTGGGGGACAGGCCTTTTTGACCCAGTACTTC
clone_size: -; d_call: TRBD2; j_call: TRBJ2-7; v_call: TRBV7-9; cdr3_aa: CASSLELAGGEQYF; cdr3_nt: TGTGCCAGCAGCTTAGAACTAGCGGGAGGCGAGCAGTACTTC
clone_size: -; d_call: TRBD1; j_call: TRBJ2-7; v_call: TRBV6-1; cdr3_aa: CASSEGWGTVPYEQYF; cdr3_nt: TGTGCCAGCAGTGAAGGCTGGGGGACAGTTCCCTACGAGCAGTACTTC
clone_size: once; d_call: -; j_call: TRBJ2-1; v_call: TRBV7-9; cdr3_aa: CAIQGGGGQVNEQFF; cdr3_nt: TGTGCCATCCAGGGAGGGGGAGGGCAGGTGAATGAGCAGTTCTTC
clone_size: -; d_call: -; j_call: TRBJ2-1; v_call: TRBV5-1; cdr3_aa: CASSLGSGYNEQFF; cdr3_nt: TGCGCCAGCAGCTTGGGGTCCGGCTACAATGAGCAGTTCTTC
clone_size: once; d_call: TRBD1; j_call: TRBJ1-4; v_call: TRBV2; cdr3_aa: CASKGQGGEKLFF; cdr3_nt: TGTGCCAGCAAGGGACAGGGTGGTGAAAAACTGTTTTTT
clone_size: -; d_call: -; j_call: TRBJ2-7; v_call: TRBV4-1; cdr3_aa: CASSQQPIRDSYEQYF; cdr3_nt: TGCGCCAGCAGCCAGCAGCCGATCAGGGATTCCTACGAGCAGTACTTC
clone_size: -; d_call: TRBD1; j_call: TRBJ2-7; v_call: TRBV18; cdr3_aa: CASSPYRGDISEQYF; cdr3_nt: TGTGCCAGCTCACCCTACAGGGGTGATATCAGCGAGCAGTACTTC
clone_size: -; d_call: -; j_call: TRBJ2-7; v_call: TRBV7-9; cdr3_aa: CASSLETFSYEQYF; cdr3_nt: TGTGCCAGCAGCTTGGAGACTTTCTCCTACGAGCAGTACTTC
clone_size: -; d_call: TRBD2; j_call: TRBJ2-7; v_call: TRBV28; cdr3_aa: CASSPASGSSSYEQYF; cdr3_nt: TGTGCCAGCAGTCCGGCTAGCGGGAGTTCGTCCTACGAGCAGTACTTC
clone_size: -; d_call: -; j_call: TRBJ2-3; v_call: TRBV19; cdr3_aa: CASSRADTQYF; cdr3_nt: TGTGCCAGTAGCAGGGCGGATACGCAGTATTTT